This T cell receptor (beta chain) was sequenced in a study of T cell clusters in autoimmune cytopenias. Study context: Per sample, median TRB depth was around 51,000 reads, yielding a median around 2,400 distinct clonotypes. Points from the study as a whole: Functional roles of the in silico T cell clusters still await experimental validation.

Comments on this clonotype: The target antigen is unknown.

Multiplex touch-down PCR amplified TRB using TRB-A and TRB-B pools in one tube. TCRdb re-called the multiplex PCR reads; every CDR3 protein appears as one record, without DNA. This specimen shows around 7,000 distinct CDR3 sequences; the ten leading clones hold more than 20%. Each sample's input was approximately 270 ng genomic DNA, 35,000 to 40,000 genome equivalents. These data were also reused for a study on T cell repertoires in aging, cancer and after chemotherapy. That report notes: Over several months to years, re-sampled healthy donor repertoires clearly shared clones. The full dataset contained around 10 million TCR reads.

This receptor was obtained from a human donor in good health. Input material: peripheral blood.

Here the CDR3 reads CASSPQYEQYF. The chain couples TRBV7-9 to TRBJ2-7. CDR3 length: 11 residues. CDR1 is SEHNR and CDR2 is FQNEAQ in the germline V gene (reference sequence). Combining the CDR3 with reference TRBV7-9 and TRBJ2-7 gives the whole variable domain DTGVSQNPRHKITKRGQNVTFRCDPISEHNRLYWYRQTLGQGPEFLTYFQNEAQLEKSRLLSDRFSAERPKGSFSTLEIQRTEQGDSAMYLCASSPQYEQYFGPGTRLTVT.